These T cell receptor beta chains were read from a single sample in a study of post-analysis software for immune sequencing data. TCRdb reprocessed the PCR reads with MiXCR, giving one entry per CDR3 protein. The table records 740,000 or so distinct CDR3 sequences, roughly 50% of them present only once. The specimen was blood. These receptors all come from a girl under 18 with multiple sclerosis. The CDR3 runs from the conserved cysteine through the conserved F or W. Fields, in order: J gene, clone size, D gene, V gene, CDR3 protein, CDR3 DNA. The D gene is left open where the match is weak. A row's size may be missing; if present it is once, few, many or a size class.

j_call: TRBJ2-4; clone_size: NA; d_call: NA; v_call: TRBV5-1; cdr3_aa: CASSSTAGTDVASKNIQYF; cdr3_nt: TGCGCCAGCAGCTCAACTGCCGGGACCGATGTAGCGTCCAAGAACATTCAGTACTTC
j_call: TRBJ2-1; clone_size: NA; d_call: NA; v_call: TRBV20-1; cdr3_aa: CSASRTVGNEQFF; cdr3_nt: TGCAGTGCTAGCAGGACAGTCGGAAATGAGCAGTTCTTC
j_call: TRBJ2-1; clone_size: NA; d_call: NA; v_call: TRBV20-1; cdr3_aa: CSARDGLPNEQFF; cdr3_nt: TGCAGTGCTAGAGACGGACTCCCCAATGAGCAGTTCTTC
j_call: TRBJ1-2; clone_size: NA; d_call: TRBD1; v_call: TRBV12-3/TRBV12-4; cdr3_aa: CASTSRQGPNYGYTF; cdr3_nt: TGTGCCAGCACTAGTCGACAGGGGCCTAACTATGGCTACACCTTC
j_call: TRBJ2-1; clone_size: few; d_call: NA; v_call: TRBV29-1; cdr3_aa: CKGTGAPRPLLYNEQFF; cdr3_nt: TGCAAAGGAACAGGAGCCCCACGTCCACTTCTCTACAATGAGCAGTTCTTC
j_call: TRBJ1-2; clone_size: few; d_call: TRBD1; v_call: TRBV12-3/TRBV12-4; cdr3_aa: CASSQTGGDYGYTF; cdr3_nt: TGTGCCAGCAGCCAGACAGGGGGCGACTATGGCTACACCTTC
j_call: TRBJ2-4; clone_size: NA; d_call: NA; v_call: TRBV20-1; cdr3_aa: CSASREQKPLAKNIQYF; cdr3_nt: TGCAGTGCTAGCCGCGAGCAGAAGCCTTTAGCCAAAAACATTCAGTACTTC
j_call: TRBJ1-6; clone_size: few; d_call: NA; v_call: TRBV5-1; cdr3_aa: CASSRERTGGRGREWPTSPLHF; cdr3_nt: TGCGCCAGCAGCCGGGAGCGAACGGGAGGTCGGGGCCGGGAGTGGCCTACTTCACCCCTCCACTTT
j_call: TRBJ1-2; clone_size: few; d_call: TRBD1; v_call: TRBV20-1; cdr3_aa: CSARQGRIYGYTF; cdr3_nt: TGCAGTGCTCGACAGGGACGTATCTATGGCTACACCTTC
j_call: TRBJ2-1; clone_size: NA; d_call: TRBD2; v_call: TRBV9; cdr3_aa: CASSVDGLAGNNEQFF; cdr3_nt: TGTGCCAGCAGCGTAGACGGACTAGCGGGGAACAATGAGCAGTTCTTC
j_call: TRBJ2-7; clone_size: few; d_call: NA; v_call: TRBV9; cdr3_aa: CASGPRVAGEQYF; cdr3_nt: TGTGCCAGCGGGCCTCGGGTAGCCGGCGAGCAGTACTTC
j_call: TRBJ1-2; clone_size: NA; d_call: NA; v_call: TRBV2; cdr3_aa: CASSAGYGYTF; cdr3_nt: TGTGCCAGCAGTGCGGGCTATGGCTACACCTTC
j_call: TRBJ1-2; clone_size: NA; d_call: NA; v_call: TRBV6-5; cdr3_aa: CASGGSNYGYTF; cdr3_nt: TGTGCCAGCGGGGGCTCTAACTATGGCTACACCTTC
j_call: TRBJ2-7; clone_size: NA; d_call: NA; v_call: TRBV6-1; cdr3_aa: CASSESKDRFSYEQYF; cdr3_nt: TGTGCCAGCAGTGAATCTAAAGACAGGTTCTCCTACGAGCAGTACTTC
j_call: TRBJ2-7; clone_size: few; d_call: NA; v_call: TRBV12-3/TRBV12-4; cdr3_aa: CASSPDIYEQYF; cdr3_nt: TGTGCCAGCAGTCCCGACATCTACGAGCAGTACTTC
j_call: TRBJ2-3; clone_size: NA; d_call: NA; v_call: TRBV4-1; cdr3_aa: CVSSQPPPGTDTQYF; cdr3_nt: TGCGTCAGCAGCCAACCACCGCCGGGCACAGATACGCAGTATTTT
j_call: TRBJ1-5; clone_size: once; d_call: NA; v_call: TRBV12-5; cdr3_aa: CASGLRAGVQPQHF; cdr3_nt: TGTGCTAGTGGTTTGAGGGCAGGGGTTCAGCCCCAGCATTTT
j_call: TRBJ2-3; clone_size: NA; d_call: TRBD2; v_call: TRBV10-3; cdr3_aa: CAISAPGLTTDTQYF; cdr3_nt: TGTGCCATCAGTGCGCCGGGACTAACTACAGATACGCAGTATTTT
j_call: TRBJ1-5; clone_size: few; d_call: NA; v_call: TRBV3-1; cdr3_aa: CASSQGMIRDLNQPQHF; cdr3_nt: TGTGCCAGCAGCCAAGGTATGATCCGGGACCTCAATCAGCCCCAGCATTTT
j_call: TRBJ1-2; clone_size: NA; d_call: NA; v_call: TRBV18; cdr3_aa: CASSPSSGALTYGYTF; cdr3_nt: TGTGCTAGCTCACCATCATCGGGGGCGCTTACCTATGGCTACACCTTC
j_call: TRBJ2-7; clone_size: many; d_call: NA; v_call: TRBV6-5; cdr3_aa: CASSRDNSYEQYF; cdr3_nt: TGTGCCAGCAGCAGGGACAACTCCTACGAGCAGTACTTC
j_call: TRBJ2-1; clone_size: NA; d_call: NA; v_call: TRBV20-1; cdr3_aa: CSARDVNSPAEQFF; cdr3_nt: TGCAGTGCTAGAGACGTAAACTCCCCAGCTGAGCAGTTCTTC
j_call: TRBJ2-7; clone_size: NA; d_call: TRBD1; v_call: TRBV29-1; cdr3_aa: CSVDHAGQGSYEQYF; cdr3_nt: TGCAGCGTCGACCACGCGGGACAGGGGAGCTACGAGCAGTACTTC
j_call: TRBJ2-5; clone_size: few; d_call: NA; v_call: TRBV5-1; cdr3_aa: CASTNTSRETQYF; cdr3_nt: TGCGCCAGCACTAACACCTCGAGGGAGACCCAGTACTTC
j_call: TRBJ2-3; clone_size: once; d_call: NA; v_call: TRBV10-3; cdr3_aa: CATSVDTQYF; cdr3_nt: TGTGCAACATCGGTAGATACGCAGTATTTT
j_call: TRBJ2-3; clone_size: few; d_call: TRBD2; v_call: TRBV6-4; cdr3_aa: CASSDSGLAGGLVTDTQYF; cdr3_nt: TGTGCCAGCAGTGACTCCGGACTAGCGGGAGGGTTGGTCACAGATACGCAGTATTTT
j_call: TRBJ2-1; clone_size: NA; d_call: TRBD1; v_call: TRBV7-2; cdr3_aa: CASSRGHSNYNEQFF; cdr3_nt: TGTGCCAGCTCGAGGGGGCACTCGAACTACAATGAGCAGTTCTTC
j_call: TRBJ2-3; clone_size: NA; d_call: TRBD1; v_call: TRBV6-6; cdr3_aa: CASRPSRGLGADTQYF; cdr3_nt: TGTGCCAGCAGGCCCTCCAGGGGGCTAGGGGCAGATACGCAGTATTTT
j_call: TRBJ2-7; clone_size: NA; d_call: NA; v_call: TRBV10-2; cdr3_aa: CASRPRGHYEQYF; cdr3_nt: TGCGCCAGCAGACCCAGAGGGCACTACGAGCAGTACTTC
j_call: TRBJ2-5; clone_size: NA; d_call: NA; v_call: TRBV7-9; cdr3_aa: CASSSGGWETQYF; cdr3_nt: TGTGCCAGCAGCTCAGGAGGGTGGGAGACCCAGTACTTC
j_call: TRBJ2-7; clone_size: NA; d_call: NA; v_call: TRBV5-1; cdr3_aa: CASSLRDGTYEQYF; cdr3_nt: TGCGCCAGCAGCCTCCGGGACGGGACCTACGAGCAGTACTTC
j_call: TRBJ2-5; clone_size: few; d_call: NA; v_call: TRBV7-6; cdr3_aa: CASSLMIGETQYF; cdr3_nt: TGTGCCAGCAGCTTAATGATAGGGGAGACCCAGTACTTC
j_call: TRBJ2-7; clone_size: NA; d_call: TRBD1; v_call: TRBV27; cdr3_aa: CASSYDRAGEQYF; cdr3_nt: TGTGCCAGCAGTTACGACAGGGCCGGCGAGCAGTACTTC
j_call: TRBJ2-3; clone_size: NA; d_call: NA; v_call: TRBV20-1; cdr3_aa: CSGRSTDTQYF; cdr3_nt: TGCAGTGGTAGGAGCACAGATACGCAGTATTTT
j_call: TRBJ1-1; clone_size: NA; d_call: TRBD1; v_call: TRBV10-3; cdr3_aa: CAISDPGQEFTEAFF; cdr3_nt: TGTGCCATCAGTGACCCGGGACAGGAATTCACTGAAGCTTTCTTT
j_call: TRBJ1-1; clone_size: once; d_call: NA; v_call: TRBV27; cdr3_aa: CASSLLTGTEAFF; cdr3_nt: TGTGCCAGCAGTTTATTGACCGGCACTGAAGCTTTCTTT
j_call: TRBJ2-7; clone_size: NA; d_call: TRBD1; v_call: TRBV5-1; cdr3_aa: CASVPRTGGSYEQYF; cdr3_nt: TGCGCCAGCGTACCGCGGACAGGGGGATCCTACGAGCAGTACTTC
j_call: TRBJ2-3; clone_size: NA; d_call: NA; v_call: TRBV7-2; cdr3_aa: CASSLQGPSTDTQYF; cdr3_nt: TGTGCCAGCAGTTTACAGGGACCTAGCACAGATACGCAGTATTTT
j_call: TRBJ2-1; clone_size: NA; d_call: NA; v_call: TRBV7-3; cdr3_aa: CASSLNPTLYNEQFF; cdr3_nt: TGTGCCAGCAGCTTAAATCCTACCCTATACAATGAGCAGTTCTTC
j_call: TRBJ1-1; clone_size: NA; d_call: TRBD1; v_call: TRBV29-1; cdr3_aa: CSVVQGAGEAFF; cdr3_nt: TGCAGCGTAGTACAGGGGGCCGGTGAAGCTTTCTTT
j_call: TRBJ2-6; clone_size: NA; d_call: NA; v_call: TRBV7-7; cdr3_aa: CASTQNSGVGASVRTF; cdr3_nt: TGTGCTAGCACCCAAAACTCTGGGGTCGGGGCCAGCGTCCGGACTTTC
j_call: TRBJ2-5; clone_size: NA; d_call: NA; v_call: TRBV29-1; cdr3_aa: CSAVRGALETQYF; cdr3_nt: TGCAGCGCCGTCAGGGGGGCGCTAGAGACCCAGTACTTC
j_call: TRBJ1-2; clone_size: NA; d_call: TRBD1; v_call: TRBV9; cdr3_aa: CGRDSTNYGYTF; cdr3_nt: TGTGGCCGGGACAGCACTAACTATGGCTACACCTTC
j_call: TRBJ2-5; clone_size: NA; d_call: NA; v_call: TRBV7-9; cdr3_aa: CASSLVRAQLRETQYF; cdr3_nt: TGTGCCAGCAGCTTAGTGAGGGCGCAGTTGCGGGAGACCCAGTACTTC
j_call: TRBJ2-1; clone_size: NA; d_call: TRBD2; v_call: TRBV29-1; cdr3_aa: CSVEEWRLAGVREQFF; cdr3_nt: TGCAGCGTTGAAGAGTGGCGACTAGCGGGAGTCAGGGAGCAGTTCTTC
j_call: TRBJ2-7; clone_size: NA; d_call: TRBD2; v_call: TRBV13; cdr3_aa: CAGQTSGSHEQYF; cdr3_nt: TGTGCCGGCCAGACTAGCGGGTCCCACGAGCAGTACTTC
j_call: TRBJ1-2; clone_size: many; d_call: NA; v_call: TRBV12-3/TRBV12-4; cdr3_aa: CASGGGGNTQGYYGYTF; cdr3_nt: TGTGCCAGCGGGGGGGGCGGCAACACCCAGGGATACTATGGCTACACCTTC
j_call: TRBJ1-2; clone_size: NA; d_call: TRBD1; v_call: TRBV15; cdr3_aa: CATTRGQGAWYGYTF; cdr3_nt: TGTGCCACCACCCGGGGGCAGGGGGCTTGGTATGGCTACACCTTC
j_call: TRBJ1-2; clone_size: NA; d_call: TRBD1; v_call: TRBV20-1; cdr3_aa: CSARVTGVDYGYTF; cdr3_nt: TGCAGTGCTAGAGTTACAGGGGTTGACTATGGCTACACCTTC
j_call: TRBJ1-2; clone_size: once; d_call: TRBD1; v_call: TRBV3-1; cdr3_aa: CASSQAGRGQGGYTF; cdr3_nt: TGTGCCAGCAGCCAAGCCGGCAGGGGGCAAGGGGGCTACACCTTC
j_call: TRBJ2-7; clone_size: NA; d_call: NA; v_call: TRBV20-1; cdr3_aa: CSARDPRTASSYEQYF; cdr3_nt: TGCAGTGCTAGAGATCCAAGGACGGCGAGCTCCTACGAGCAGTACTTC
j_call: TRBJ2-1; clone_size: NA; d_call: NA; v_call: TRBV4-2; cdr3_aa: CASSQEPQAHEQFF; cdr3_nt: TGTGCCAGCAGCCAGGAACCGCAGGCCCATGAGCAGTTCTTC